Shown below are 26 T cell receptor beta chains from a single sample sequenced in a study of cytomegalovirus exposure and HLA in healthy donors. This PCR relied on a set of 60 Vbeta primers and 13 Jbeta primers. The repertoire was sequenced with immunoSEQ multiplex PCR; TCRdb's copy has only in-frame clones and lacks some. The sample includes some 130,000 clones, approximately 74% of them seen just once. The sample was PBMCs. The receptor source for this set is a male donor in good health and CMV-seronegative.

This chain connects TRBV10-3 to TRBJ1-1, with TRBD1 matching 8 bases. With 4 bases clipped from V and 2 bases from J, the junction kept 12 bases outside the gene matches. Germline values: CDR1 ENHRY, CDR2 SYGVKD. This CDR3 has 17 residues. This CDR3 is CAISVDRVTLSNTEAFF. The DNA of the CDR3 is TGTGCCATCAGTGTGGACAGGGTAACCCTTTCAAACACTGAAGCTTTCTTT.

The V and J genes are TRBV7-2 and TRBJ2-1; D is uncertain. The germline V gene encodes CDR1 SGHTA and CDR2 FQGNSA. V lost 0 bases and J lost 0, with 6 bases in between. This CDR3 is 15 amino acids long. As DNA, the CDR3 is TGTGCCAGCAGCTTAGCGCCAGGCTCCTACAATGAGCAGTTCTTC. Its translation: CASSLAPGSYNEQFF.

Here the CDR3 reads CASSIDRIPNYGYTF. The CDR3 nucleotides read TGTGCCAGTAGTATCGACAGGATACCTAACTATGGCTACACCTTC. V usage is TRBV19 and J usage is TRBJ1-2; tentatively, D is TRBD1 (6 bases). Between the trimmed V and J ends, which lost 3 bases and 0 bases, there was a span of 11 bases. The CDR3 consists of 15 residues. Germline V gene data show CDR1 as LNHDA and CDR2 as SQIVND (reference sequence).

The chain joins TRBV19 to TRBJ1-1; a weak D match, TRBD1 (5 bases). V lost 10 bases to trimming and J lost 10 bases, with 16 bases between them. The V gene's germline CDR1 is LNHDA and CDR2 SQIVND (reference sequence). The CDR3 consists of 11 residues. CDR3 sequence: CATREGRRAFF. The CDR3 bases are TGTGCCACCAGGGAGGGGAGGAGAGCTTTCTTT.

V gene TRBV27 combines with J gene TRBJ2-6, with 12 bases lining up with TRBD2. Germline V gene lookup returns CDR1 MNHEY and CDR2 SMNVEV (reference sequence). The length of the CDR3 is 20 residues. J lost 0 bases, V lost 1 base, and 7 bases had no gene match. For the CDR3, the DNA is TGTGCCAGCAGTTTATTGGGACTAGCGGGCGGACACTCTGGGGCCAACGTCCTGACTTTC. It yields the protein CASSLLGLAGGHSGANVLTF.

The J gene is TRBJ1-3, the V gene TRBV30; D ambiguous. Trimming shortened V by 6 bases and J by 3 bases, and 12 bases separated the two germline ends. CDR3 size: 13 residues. Per germline, CDR1 GTSNPN and CDR2 SVGIG (reference sequence). The chain's CDR3 is CACGRYLGNTIYF. The CDR3 DNA sequence: TGTGCCTGCGGTCGCTATCTTGGAAACACCATATATTTT.

This clone turned up a few times. The chain links TRBV28 to TRBJ1-3, with D unclear. The ends were cut back, 8 bases at V and 5 bases at J, with 7 bases in the middle. This CDR3 is 11 amino acids long. CDR1 MDHEN and CDR2 SYDVKM come from the germline V gene. For the CDR3, the DNA is TGTGCCAGCTGGGAGAGAAACACCATATATTTT. Translating it yields CASWERNTIYF. Full variable domain (rest looked up from reference TRBV28 and TRBJ1-3): DVKVTQSSRYLVKRTGEKVFLECVQDMDHENMFWYRQDPGLGLRLIYFSYDVKMKEKGDIPEGYSVSREKKERFSLILESASTNQTSMYLCASWERNTIYFGEGSWLTVV.

The chain combines TRBV5-1 with TRBJ2-2; unclear D gene. Trimming took off 0 bases at V and 9 bases at J, with 6 bases between the two ends. CDR1 SGHRS and CDR2 YFSETQ come from the germline V gene. CDR3 length: 12 residues. CDR3 sequence: CASSLGGRELFF. The CDR3, as DNA: TGCGCCAGCAGCTTGGGTGGCAGGGAGCTGTTTTTT.

This clone showed up just once. The chain joins TRBV7-9 to TRBJ2-7; D unclear. Germline V lookup: CDR1 SEHNR, CDR2 FQNEAQ (reference sequence). The V end was cut by 1 base, the J end by 4 bases, with 8 bases between. This CDR3 is 13 amino acids long. The CDR3 is CASSLVGVYEQYF. Written as DNA, the CDR3 is TGTGCCAGCAGCTTAGTCGGTGTGTACGAGCAGTACTTC.

The CDR3 is CASSLAGQTRNTEAFF. In DNA form, the CDR3 reads TGTGCCAGCAGCTTAGCAGGCCAGACCAGGAACACTGAAGCTTTCTTT. The chain has TRBV11-2 and TRBJ1-1; D is ambiguous. The germline CDR1 and CDR2 sequences are SGHAT and FQNNGV. V was shortened by 1 base and J by 1 base, with 13 bases between the two germline ends. The CDR3 loop spans 16 amino acids.

CDR3 in amino acids: CARSLGPSMNTEAFF. CDR3 coding DNA: TGTGCCAGAAGCTTGGGCCCTAGCATGAACACTGAAGCTTTCTTT. The V call is TRBV5-3, the J call TRBJ1-1, with D hard to call. TRBV5-3 is marked as an open reading frame, function uncertain. The CDR3 has 15 residues. Deletions cut 0 bases from V and 0 bases from J, with 9 bases between.

This clone occurred a few times. This sequence joins TRBV28 and TRBJ2-5; TRBD2 agrees at 9 bases. The CDR3 has 14 amino acids. In germline, CDR1 is MDHEN, CDR2 SYDVKM. J lost 9 bases, V lost 5 bases, and 10 bases had no gene match. The CDR3, as DNA: TGTGCCAGCAGTACAGGAGGTAGCGGGGGCCCCCAGTACTTC. Its translation: CASSTGGSGGPQYF.

This clone came up once. V gene TRBV6-1 combines with J gene TRBJ1-2, with a weak D call TRBD1 (6 bases). Trimming pared 5 bases from V and 4 bases from J, leaving 14 bases between. The CDR3 totals 14 residues. Germline assignment: CDR1 MNHNS and CDR2 SASEGT. The CDR3 sequence: CASSRIGQFYGYTF. The CDR3 bases are TGTGCCAGCAGTCGGATAGGACAGTTCTATGGCTACACCTTC.

This clone showed up just a few times. This sequence joins TRBV7-8 and TRBJ2-7; D is ambiguous. Germline CDR1 is SGHVS and CDR2 is FQNEAQ. V gave up 0 bases and J gave up 7 bases, with 10 bases separating them. The CDR3 covers 13 residues. CDR3 bases: TGTGCCAGCAGCTTAGCAGCAGCGCGAGAGCAGTACTTC. Amino acid sequence: CASSLAAAREQYF. Full variable domain (remainder filled in from reference TRBV7-8 and TRBJ2-7): GAGVSQSPRYKVAKRGQDVALRCDPISGHVSLFWYQQALGQGPEFLTYFQNEAQLDKSGLPSDRFFAERPEGSVSTLKIQRTQQEDSAVYLCASSLAAAREQYFGPGTRLTVT.

The chain uses TRBV18 and TRBJ1-1, with D tentatively TRBD1 (5 bases). V was pared by 3 bases and J by 1 base, with 9 bases between. The CDR3 sequence is 14 residues long. From germline, CDR1 is KGHSH and CDR2 LQKENI. The CDR3 bases are TGTGCCAGCTCACCGGGCAGGGAGAACACTGAAGCTTTCTTT. As protein: CASSPGRENTEAFF.

This clone was seen more than once but under ten times. The genes are TRBV7-9 and TRBJ1-1; D ambiguous. The germline gives CDR1 SEHNR, CDR2 FQNEAQ (reference sequence). The CDR3 is made up of 14 amino acids. V was pared by 1 base and J by 4 bases, with 10 bases between. CDR3 bases: TGTGCCAGCAGCTTAGTGGGCAGAAGCACTGAAGCTTTCTTT. Translated, it gives CASSLVGRSTEAFF.

V gene TRBV28 combines with J gene TRBJ2-7, with D possibly TRBD1 on 5 matching bases. Trimming pared 6 bases from V and 0 bases from J, leaving 9 bases between. Germline CDR1 and CDR2: MDHEN and SYDVKM. The CDR3 has 13 residues. DNA of the CDR3: TGTGCCAGCAGCCGACAGTCCTCCTACGAGCAGTACTTC. Amino acids: CASSRQSSYEQYF.

This clone is a singleton in its sample. The rearrangement joins TRBV19 to TRBJ1-2; D remains ambiguous. CDR3 size: 16 residues. The germline CDR1 and CDR2 sequences are LNHDA and SQIVND (reference sequence). Trimming stripped 5 bases from V and 0 bases from J, with 16 bases between. As DNA, the CDR3 is TGTGCCAGTAGTCTCCCCGGAGGGCCCCCTAACTATGGCTACACCTTC. The encoded protein is CASSLPGGPPNYGYTF.

The rearrangement joins TRBV7-9 to TRBJ2-7, with 9 bases identical to TRBD1. The germline CDR1 and CDR2 sequences are SEHNR and FQNEAQ (reference sequence). J gave up 3 bases and V 5 bases, and 5 bases lay outside the gene matches. This CDR3 is built from 14 residues. CDR3 sequence (DNA): TGTGCCAGCAGCCCCGGACAGGGGCTCTACGAGCAGTACTTC. Translating it yields CASSPGQGLYEQYF.

The V and J genes are TRBV4-3 and TRBJ2-5, with 10 bases identical to TRBD1. J was trimmed by 4 bases and V by 0 bases; bases with no gene match: 5. The V gene's germline CDR1 is LGHNA and CDR2 YSLEER. This CDR3 comprises 16 residues. CDR3 sequence: CASSQDGTGVSETQYF. As DNA, the CDR3 is TGCGCCAGCAGCCAAGATGGGACAGGGGTATCAGAGACCCAGTACTTC.

This chain links TRBV7-2 with TRBJ2-7; D remains unclear. The CDR3 totals 15 residues. V was pared by 4 bases and J by 5 bases, with 18 bases between. Germline V gives CDR1 SGHTA, CDR2 FQGNSA. Written as DNA, the CDR3 is TGTGCCAGCAGCTCCCGCCCTGGAGATCGCGACGAGCAGTACTTC. It specifies CASSSRPGDRDEQYF. Variable domain in full (rest from reference TRBV7-2 and TRBJ2-7): GAGVSQSPSNKVTEKGKDVELRCDPISGHTALYWYRQSLGQGLEFLIYFQGNSAPDKSGLPSDRFSAERTGGSVSTLTIQRTQQEDSAVYLCASSSRPGDRDEQYFGPGTRLTVT.

This clone was counted only a few times. The V and J genes are TRBV19 and TRBJ1-1, with D uncertain. CDR1 and CDR2 from the germline V gene are LNHDA and SQIVND (reference sequence). The CDR3 sequence is 13 residues long. The ends were cut back, 6 bases at V and 1 base at J, with 9 bases in the middle. CDR3 nucleotides: TGTGCCAGTAGGCATGGAGGGAACACTGAAGCTTTCTTT. It yields the protein CASRHGGNTEAFF. The full variable domain, in which reference TRBV19 and TRBJ1-1 provide the parts outside the CDR3, is DGGITQSPKYLFRKEGQNVTLSCEQNLNHDAMYWYRQDPGQGLRLIYYSQIVNDFQKGDIAEGYSVSREKKESFPLTVTSAQKNPTAFYLCASRHGGNTEAFFGQGTRLTVV.

This chain links TRBV11-2 with TRBJ2-2, with TRBD2 matching 12 bases. The CDR3 has 18 residues. Trimming removed 6 bases from V and 2 bases from J; junction bases left unmatched: 10. The V gene's germline CDR1 is SGHAT and CDR2 FQNNGV. Here the CDR3 reads CASSLPGLAGINTGELFF. In nucleotides, the CDR3 is TGTGCCAGCAGTCTACCGGGACTAGCGGGTATTAACACCGGGGAGCTGTTTTTT. Combining the CDR3 with reference TRBV11-2 and TRBJ2-2 gives the whole variable domain EAGVAQSPRYKIIEKRQSVAFWCNPISGHATLYWYQQILGQGPKLLIQFQNNGVVDDSQLPKDRFSAERLKGVDSTLKIQPAKLEDSAVYLCASSLPGLAGINTGELFFGEGSRLTVL.

This rearrangement joins TRBV5-1 to TRBJ1-1; TRBD1 agrees at 8 bases. This CDR3 region has 14 residues. Germline CDR1 and CDR2: SGHRS and YFSETQ. Germline trimming cut 7 bases from V and 0 bases from J; bases unmatched to any gene: 5. The CDR3 is CASAKTGVNTEAFF. The CDR3 nucleotides are TGCGCCAGCGCTAAGACAGGGGTGAACACTGAAGCTTTCTTT.

This clone was seen more than once but under ten times. V usage is TRBV6-1 and J usage is TRBJ1-5; 8 positions agree with TRBD1. Germline CDR1 and CDR2: MNHNS and SASEGT. This CDR3 has 15 amino acids. V shed 5 bases and J 5 bases; nucleotides not matched to a gene: 8. CDR3 bases: TGTGCCAGCAGTCCCGGGACAGGATCCGATCAGCCCCAGCATTTT. It yields the protein CASSPGTGSDQPQHF.

This clone was seen a few times. CDR3 in amino acids: CASSLAAQGLSYEQYF. The DNA of the CDR3 is TGTGCCAGCAGCTTAGCGGCCCAGGGCCTGTCCTACGAGCAGTACTTC. The chain is built from TRBV7-9 and TRBJ2-7, with a possible D match to TRBD1 (5 bases). V lost 0 bases, J lost 1 base, and 13 bases lay in between. Germline V gives CDR1 SEHNR, CDR2 FQNEAQ (reference sequence). This CDR3 has 16 amino acids.